These 30 T cell receptor beta chains originate from one sample sequenced in a study of neurological immune-mediated disorders. One entry per CDR3 protein, called by TCRdb with MiXCR from the 5' RACE reads. This table holds tens of thousands of distinct CDR3 sequences, 4.5% found once. Material: PBMCs. Receptor source: a woman aged 55-70 years with multiple sclerosis.

This clonotype appeared many times. The rearrangement uses TRBV4-1 and TRBJ1-5; D not certain. This CDR3 is built from 14 residues. The V gene lost 0 bases and the J gene lost 1 base, with 4 bases spanning the gap. Per germline, CDR1 MGHRA and CDR2 YSYEKL. As DNA, the CDR3 is TGCGCCAGCAGCCAAGAGGAAAGCAATCAGCCCCAGCATTTT. Its protein product is CASSQEESNQPQHF.

The chain uses TRBV3-1 and TRBJ2-2; possibly TRBD2 for D (7 bases). Per germline, CDR1 LGHDT and CDR2 YNNKEL (reference sequence). V was trimmed by 4 bases and J by 5 bases, leaving 11 bases between them. The CDR3 totals 14 residues. CDR3 loop: CASSRGGRTGELFF. In DNA, the CDR3 is TGTGCCAGCAGCCGGGGGGGCCGGACCGGGGAGCTGTTTTTT. Using reference TRBV3-1 and TRBJ2-2 for the parts outside the CDR3, the full variable domain is DTAVSQTPKYLVTQMGNDKSIKCEQNLGHDTMYWYKQDSKKFLKIMFSYNNKELIINETVPNRFSPKSPDKAHLNLHINSLELGDSAVYFCASSRGGRTGELFFGEGSRLTVL.

The chain combines TRBV7-2 with TRBJ2-2, with TRBD2 matching over 9 bases. V lost 1 base to trimming and J lost 8 bases; unmatched junction nucleotides: 5. Germline assignment: CDR1 SGHTA and CDR2 FQGNSA. The CDR3 is made up of 15 amino acids. In DNA form, the CDR3 reads TGTGCCAGCAGCTTAGGCGGGGGGGCCCGTGGGGAGCTGTTTTTT. It yields the protein CASSLGGGARGELFF.

This clonotype came up many times. The rearrangement joins TRBV5-8 to TRBJ2-3, with D possibly being TRBD1 (5 bases). The CDR3 spans 13 residues. The V gene lost 4 bases and the J gene lost 1 base, with 7 bases spanning the gap. The V gene's germline CDR1 is SGHTS and CDR2 YDEGEE. CDR3 amino acids: CASSKTGTDTQYF. The CDR3 DNA sequence: TGTGCCAGCAGCAAGACAGGCACAGATACGCAGTATTTT.

This sequence joins TRBV7-3 and TRBJ2-1; no definite D call. Germline CDR1 reads SGHTA; CDR2 reads FQGTGA. The V and J ends lost 1 base and 6 bases respectively, with 7 bases between them. The CDR3 is 13 amino acids. In DNA form, the CDR3 reads TGTGCCAGCAGCTTAAATGTTCTCAATGAGCAGTTCTTC. Its protein is CASSLNVLNEQFF.

This clonotype occurred a few times. The chain has TRBV12-3 or TRBV12-4 and TRBJ1-4, with 9 bases that match TRBD1. V trimming: 6 bases; J trimming: 8 bases; junction bases outside the gene matches: 7. This CDR3 has 14 residues. In DNA, the CDR3 is TGTGCCAGCAGGTCCGGGACAGGGTACGAAAAACTGTTTTTT. Amino acid sequence: CASRSGTGYEKLFF.

Ten or more counts support this clonotype. This chain uses TRBV19 with TRBJ2-3; TRBD2 matches at 14 bases. CDR3 size: 18 residues. Germline CDR1 LNHDA, CDR2 SQIVND (reference sequence). The ends lost 5 bases at V and 0 bases at J; junction bases unmatched: 7. In DNA form, the CDR3 reads TGTGCCAGTAGTTCCGGGACTAGCGGGAGAATGAGCACAGATACGCAGTATTTT. This codes for CASSSGTSGRMSTDTQYF. The full variable domain, its missing parts supplied by reference TRBV19 and TRBJ2-3, is DGGITQSPKYLFRKEGQNVTLSCEQNLNHDAMYWYRQDPGQGLRLIYYSQIVNDFQKGDIAEGYSVSREKKESFPLTVTSAQKNPTAFYLCASSSGTSGRMSTDTQYFGPGTRLTVL.

This clonotype appeared many times. V gene TRBV20-1 combines with J gene TRBJ2-1; 7 bases agree with TRBD2. J lost 8 bases, V lost 3 bases, and 13 bases had no gene match. CDR1 is DFQATT and CDR2 is SNEGSKA in the germline V gene (reference sequence). CDR3 length equals 15 residues. CDR3 in amino acids: CSASGRTRPNYEQFF. In DNA, the CDR3 is TGCAGTGCTAGTGGGAGGACTAGGCCTAATTATGAGCAGTTCTTC.

This clonotype was seen ten or more times. This chain links TRBV20-1 with TRBJ2-5, with D possibly TRBD1 on 5 matching bases. V lost 3 bases, J lost 5 bases, and 16 bases lay in between. Germline CDR1 DFQATT, CDR2 SNEGSKA (reference sequence). The CDR3 extends over 14 amino acids. This CDR3 reads CSARWQGLLETQYF. CDR3 nucleotides: TGCAGTGCTAGGTGGCAGGGATTATTGGAGACCCAGTACTTC.

In this sample, this clonotype turned up many times. This chain links TRBV5-1 with TRBJ2-2; D not resolved. The V and J ends lost 7 bases and 1 base respectively, with 11 bases between them. Germline CDR1 reads SGHRS; CDR2 reads YFSETQ. CDR3 size: 14 residues. CDR3 loop: CASYLTVNTGELFF. The CDR3 nucleotides are TGCGCCAGCTACCTGACGGTGAACACCGGGGAGCTGTTTTTT.

This clonotype has ten or more counts. The rearrangement uses TRBV5-1 and TRBJ2-4; 8 bases map to TRBD1. Germline loops: CDR1 SGHRS, CDR2 YFSETQ. After removal of 4 bases from V and 6 bases from J, the junction contained 12 bases not matched to a gene. The length of the CDR3 is 16 residues. Written as DNA, the CDR3 is TGCGCCAGCAGCCTCAACCTAGGGACAGGTGGAAACATTCAGTACTTC. Translating gives CASSLNLGTGGNIQYF.

This clonotype has ten or more counts. The chain couples TRBV6-6 to TRBJ1-6; the D gene is possibly TRBD1 (5 bases). The CDR3 loop spans 13 amino acids. Looked up from germline, CDR1 is MNHNY and CDR2 is SVGAGI (reference sequence). Trimming shortened V by 8 bases and J by 10 bases, and 15 bases separated the two germline ends. CDR3: CASAPQATSPLHF. The CDR3 DNA reads TGTGCCAGCGCACCACAGGCGACCTCACCCCTCCACTTT.

The sample holds many counts of this clonotype. The chain couples TRBV18 to TRBJ2-1; D is possibly TRBD2 (7 bases). V lost 0 bases, J lost 4 bases, and 13 bases lay in between. The CDR3 runs 16 residues. Germline V gene data show CDR1 as KGHSH and CDR2 as LQKENI. The CDR3 loop is CASSPPRGGVYNEQFF. In DNA form, the CDR3 reads TGTGCCAGCTCACCACCGCGCGGGGGCGTTTACAATGAGCAGTTCTTC.

This clonotype showed up just a few times. This sequence joins TRBV7-9 and TRBJ2-2; a possible D gene is TRBD1 (5 bases). The CDR3 is 15 amino acids. Germline V lookup: CDR1 SEHNR, CDR2 FQNEAQ (reference sequence). V shed 3 bases and J shed 3 bases, with 11 bases lying between them. In DNA form, the CDR3 reads TGTGCCAGCAGCTTCCCTCTAGGGGACACCGGGGAGCTGTTTTTT. It is translated as CASSFPLGDTGELFF.

This clonotype was seen many times. The chain is built from TRBV20-1 and TRBJ1-1; tentative D call: TRBD1 (6 bases). Germline assignment: CDR1 DFQATT and CDR2 SNEGSKA (reference sequence). With 1 base removed from V and 1 base from J, the gap between germline ends came to 10 bases. The CDR3 sequence is 14 residues long. The CDR3 DNA reads as TGCAGTGCTAGAGGGGCAGGGGAGAACACTGAAGCTTTCTTT. Residues: CSARGAGENTEAFF.

This clonotype was picked up a small number of times. The CDR3 coding sequence is TGTGCCAGCAGCTTAGGGGTGGTGCGGGAGCCCGCGAACACCGGGGAGCTGTTTTTT. Residues: CASSLGVVREPANTGELFF. This chain connects TRBV7-8 to TRBJ2-2; TRBD2 matches 7 bases. With V trimmed by 1 base and J by 0 bases, 11 bases remained unmatched. Germline V gives CDR1 SGHVS, CDR2 FQNEAQ. The CDR3 runs to 19 residues.

This clonotype was counted ten times or more. The V gene is TRBV5-1, the J gene TRBJ2-1; 7 nucleotides line up with TRBD1. J was trimmed by 9 bases and V by 0 bases; bases with no gene match: 9. The germline V gene encodes CDR1 SGHRS and CDR2 YFSETQ. This CDR3 has 15 amino acids. CDR3 coding DNA: TGCGCCAGCAGCTTGGGTGACAGGGATGGGGGTGAGCAGTTCTTC. This encodes CASSLGDRDGGEQFF.

This clonotype was seen only a few times. The chain combines TRBV21-1 with TRBJ2-7. TRBV21-1 has pseudogene status. The CDR3 covers 13 residues. As DNA, the CDR3 is TGTGCCAGCAGCAAAGAGCCCCACTACGAGCAGTACGTC. The encoded protein is CASSKEPHYEQYV.

This clonotype has at least ten counts. The chain joins TRBV5-1 to TRBJ1-1; D unresolved. Germline V lookup: CDR1 SGHRS, CDR2 YFSETQ. The CDR3 contains 16 residues. Trimming took off 0 bases at V and 4 bases at J, with 16 bases between the two ends. The CDR3 sequence: CASSLAPGLEGTEAFF. In DNA form, the CDR3 reads TGCGCCAGCAGCTTGGCCCCGGGTCTCGAGGGCACTGAAGCTTTCTTT.

This clonotype was recorded many times. The J gene is TRBJ2-2, the V gene TRBV5-1, with a weak D call TRBD2 (5 bases). V was clipped by 2 bases and J by 7 bases, with 15 bases between them. Germline CDR1 SGHRS, CDR2 YFSETQ. The CDR3 consists of 15 residues. CDR3 loop: CASSLSQDEGGELFF. The CDR3 DNA follows: TGCGCCAGCAGCTTAAGTCAAGACGAGGGCGGGGAGCTGTTTTTT.

The chain joins TRBV5-1 to TRBJ2-7; 7 nucleotides agree with TRBD1. There are 14 residues in the CDR3. With V trimmed by 4 bases and J by 2 bases, 6 bases remained unmatched. CDR1 is SGHRS, CDR2 YFSETQ, per germline. The CDR3 loop reads CASSERTGPYEQYF. In DNA, the CDR3 is TGCGCCAGCAGCGAACGGACAGGTCCCTACGAGCAGTACTTC.

This clonotype was seen repeatedly, ten times or more. The rearrangement joins TRBV2 to TRBJ1-1; D ambiguous. V shed 6 bases and J shed 6 bases, with 17 bases lying between them. Per the germline V gene, CDR1 is SNHLY and CDR2 is FYNNEI. The CDR3 loop spans 14 amino acids. The CDR3 bases are TGTGCCAGCAGCCATGACACCTATGGCGCTGAAGCTTTCTTT. Translation gives CASSHDTYGAEAFF.

This clonotype was seen many times. The CDR3 protein is CAISEVQGLLMNEQFF. As DNA, the CDR3 is TGTGCCATCAGTGAGGTCCAGGGACTTCTGATGAATGAGCAGTTCTTC. This rearrangement joins TRBV10-3 to TRBJ2-1; tentative D call: TRBD2 (6 bases). V lost 2 bases, J lost 7 bases, and 18 bases lay in between. CDR1 is ENHRY, CDR2 SYGVKD, per germline. The CDR3 is made up of 16 amino acids.

This clonotype was seen ten or more times. The CDR3 here is CASSQDPTGSYNEQFF. In nucleotides, the CDR3 is TGCGCCAGCAGCCAAGATCCAACAGGGTCCTACAATGAGCAGTTCTTC. V is TRBV4-3 and J is TRBJ2-1; D is possibly TRBD1 (6 bases). The CDR3 extends over 16 amino acids. Germline V gives CDR1 LGHNA, CDR2 YSLEER. The ends were cut back, 0 bases at V and 1 base at J, with 10 bases in the middle.

This clonotype was observed many times. The rearrangement uses TRBV9 and TRBJ2-1; 8 bases fit TRBD1. This CDR3 contains 15 residues. Germline V gene sequence: CDR1 SGDLS, CDR2 YYNGEE. J was trimmed by 2 bases and V by 3 bases; bases with no gene match: 4. The DNA of the CDR3 is TGTGCCAGCAGCGGTGCAGGGGGCCCCTACAATGAGCAGTTCTTC. This sequence encodes CASSGAGGPYNEQFF.

This clonotype appeared many times. V is TRBV20-1 and J is TRBJ2-3; 9 positions match TRBD1. CDR1 and CDR2 from the germline V gene are DFQATT and SNEGSKA (reference sequence). V gave up 6 bases and J gave up 2 bases; unmatched junction bases: 6. The CDR3 consists of 14 residues. The CDR3, as DNA: TGCAGTGCAACGAACAGGGGGCCCACAGATACGCAGTATTTT. Translated, it gives CSATNRGPTDTQYF.

This clonotype was detected many times. V and J are TRBV4-3 and TRBJ2-5, with D unclear. Germline assignment: CDR1 LGHNA and CDR2 YSLEER. V was trimmed by 1 base and J by 2 bases, leaving 8 bases between them. This CDR3 has 14 residues. The CDR3 DNA follows: TGCGCCAGCAGCCAAGGAAACGGTCAAGAGACCCAGTACTTC. This translates into CASSQGNGQETQYF.

There are a few counts of this clonotype. The CDR3 nucleotides read TGTGCCAGCAGCCAAGGTCGGTACACCGGGGAGCTGTTTTTT. It translates to CASSQGRYTGELFF. The rearrangement uses TRBV3-1 and TRBJ2-2; D remains ambiguous. The V and J ends lost 1 base and 3 bases respectively, with 6 bases between them. The CDR3 has 14 residues. Per germline, CDR1 LGHDT and CDR2 YNNKEL (reference sequence).

This clonotype appeared many times. The genes are TRBV7-8 and TRBJ2-5; 8 nucleotides align to TRBD1. Trimming removed 5 bases from V and 5 bases from J; junction bases left unmatched: 7. Germline values: CDR1 SGHVS, CDR2 FQNEAQ. The CDR3 sequence is 14 residues long. This CDR3 reads CASSLSRDRETQYF. The CDR3 DNA reads as TGTGCCAGCAGCCTATCCCGGGACAGGGAGACCCAGTACTTC.

This clonotype appeared many times. The rearrangement uses TRBV2 and TRBJ1-5; TRBD1 matches 8 bases. Germline loops: CDR1 SNHLY, CDR2 FYNNEI. Trimming at V came to 5 bases and at J to 3 bases, leaving 3 bases not matched to a gene. The CDR3 consists of 14 residues. CDR3 protein: CASSTDRANQPQHF. The CDR3 bases are TGTGCCAGCAGTACGGACAGGGCCAATCAGCCCCAGCATTTT.